The sample holds a few counts of the clone carrying this TCR beta chain. What it binds is unknown. The data stem from a study of T cells in tumors after PD-1 blockade. Whole-study context: Either cemiplimab 350 mg every 2 weeks or pembrolizumab 200 mg every 3 weeks was given. Some patients also took daily vismodegib 150 mg during anti-PD-1 treatment. Mean per blood sample: 113,528 templates (24,679-257,772), around 38,000 unique clonotypes. General study points: Blood contained 40% to 50% of the tumor's TCR clonotypes.

Repertoires were generated with immunoSEQ multiplex PCR, while TCRdb's copy carries only in-frame clones and drops some. The sample lists tens of thousands of clones, roughly 79% occurring once. CDR3 length: 15 residues. The germline V gene encodes CDR1 SGHAT and CDR2 FQDESV (reference sequence). Trimming pared 2 bases from V and 0 bases from J, leaving 9 bases between. The chain carries TRBV11-1 and TRBJ2-3; perhaps TRBD2 as D (6 bases). This receptor was obtained from a human donor with basal cell carcinoma. This sample comprised PBMCs, obtained before anti-PD-1 treatment. The CDR3 nucleotides read TGTGCCAGCAGCTTAAGGGGACTCAGCACAGATACGCAGTATTTT. It specifies CASSLRGLSTDTQYF.